The T cell receptor beta chain described here comes from a study of T cell repertoires in cytomegalovirus infection (dated by TCRdb to 2018 to 2020). Concerning the study at large: The peptide stimulations were aimed at well-studied HLA-B-restricted epitopes as well as recently identified HLA-C-restricted CMV epitopes, whose presentation resists viral immunomodulation. The HLA type of each donor mattered for the analysis, because public TCR beta signatures pointed to carriage of CMV infection along with the matching HLA type.

Of note for this clonotype: This receptor's antigen is unknown. Base qualities are not recorded, but no much larger clone differs from it by a single base.

General findings and caveats noted by the study authors: In both this cohort and an independent cohort of 352 donors, the cumulative frequency of public TCR beta family members distinguished carriers of CMV infection plus the relevant HLA type. The ex vivo response was dominated by HLA-C-restricted CMV-specific TCR beta clonotypes, and the single most frequent clonotype in two of eight donors was supplied by these HLA-C-restricted clonotypes.

The sample's treatment or condition label is to be understood as: in vitro stimulation with specific CMV peptide epitopes to enrich CMV-specific T cells. The germline ends are 9 bases apart after V is trimmed by 1 base and J by 6 bases. The cysteine opens and the phenylalanine closes a CDR3 of 13 amino acids. Kept here is only the CDR3 DNA, which spans 39 bases and is read in frame from base 1. The germline V gene (reference sequence) supplies CDR1 SEHNR and CDR2 FQNEAQ. Sequencing was performed on an Illumina HiSeq 1500. TCRdb trimmed the raw reads at Q25, called clones with MiXCR and kept productive beta chains. Rows merge per CDR3 protein into single entries with the most common DNA and genes. The sample yields about a million distinct CDR3 sequences; around 29% were counted once. Clones ranked in the top ten supply more than 12% of the sample.

The clonotype originates from a human donor in good health (CMV status not recorded). Some clones in this sample may be carry-over from other donors' samples. The chain is assembled from TRBV7-9 and TRBJ1-1; the D segment cannot be called with confidence. The sample in question was cultured CD8+ T cells from PBMCs, obtained from culture after CMV antigen stimulation. In nucleotides, the sequence is TGTGCCAGCAGCTTAGTTTTTGGGTCTGAAGCTTTCTTT. The encoded protein is CASSLVFGSEAFF.